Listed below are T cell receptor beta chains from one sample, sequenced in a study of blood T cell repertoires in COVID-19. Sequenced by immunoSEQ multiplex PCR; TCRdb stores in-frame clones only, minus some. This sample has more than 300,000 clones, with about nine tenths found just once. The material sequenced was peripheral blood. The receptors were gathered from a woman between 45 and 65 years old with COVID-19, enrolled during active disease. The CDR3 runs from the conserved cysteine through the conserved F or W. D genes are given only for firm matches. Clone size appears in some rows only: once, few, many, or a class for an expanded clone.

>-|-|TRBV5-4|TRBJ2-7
TGTGCCAGCAGCTTGGCGGGAGCTGAAGAGCAGTACTTC
CASSLAGAEEQYF
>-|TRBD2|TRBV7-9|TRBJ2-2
TGTGCCAGCAGCACACCCGCTAGCGGATGGAACACCGGGGAGCTGTTTTTT
CASSTPASGWNTGELFF
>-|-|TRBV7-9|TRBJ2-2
TGTGCCAGCAGCTCAAGACAGATCGGGGAGCTGTTTTTT
CASSSRQIGELFF
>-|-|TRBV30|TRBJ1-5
TGTGCCTGGAGCCGCGGGAATAGCAATCAGCCCCAGCATTTT
CAWSRGNSNQPQHF
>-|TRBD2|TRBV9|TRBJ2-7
TGTGCCAGCAGCGTAAGCGGGATAACCTCCTACGAGCAGTACTTC
CASSVSGITSYEQYF
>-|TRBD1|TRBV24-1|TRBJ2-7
TGTGCCACCAGTGATTCAGACAGGGATACCCCCTACGAGCAGTACTTC
CATSDSDRDTPYEQYF
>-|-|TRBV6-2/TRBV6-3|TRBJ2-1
TGTGCCAGCAGTTACGCTCAGTACAATGAGCAGTTCTTC
CASSYAQYNEQFF
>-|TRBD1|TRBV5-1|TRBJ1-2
TGCGCCAGCAGCTTACCGGGACAGGAGGTTTATGGCTACACCTTC
CASSLPGQEVYGYTF
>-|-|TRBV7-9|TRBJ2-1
TGTGCCAGCAGCTTAAGGGGGAGTGGCAATGAGCAGTTCTTC
CASSLRGSGNEQFF
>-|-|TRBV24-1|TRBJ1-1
TGTGCCACCAGAGCACAGGGAGACACTGAAGCTTTCTTT
CATRAQGDTEAFF
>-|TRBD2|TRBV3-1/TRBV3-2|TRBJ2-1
TGTGCCAGCAGCCAAACCTTTCTAGCGGGGTACAATGAGCAGTTCTTC
CASSQTFLAGYNEQFF
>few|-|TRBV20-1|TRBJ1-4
TGCAGTGCTAGTCGGGCTAATGAAAAACTGTTTTTT
CSASRANEKLFF
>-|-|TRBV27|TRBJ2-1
TGTGCCAGCAGTTTACTCCGGGACTTCTTAAGCTCCTACAATGAGCAGTTCTTC
CASSLLRDFLSSYNEQFF
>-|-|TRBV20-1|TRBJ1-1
TGCAGTGGAGGCTCCTCGACTGAAGCTTTCTTT
CSGGSSTEAFF
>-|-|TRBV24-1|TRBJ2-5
TGTGCCACTTGGCAGGGGCCTAACGCAGAGACCCAGTACTTC
CATWQGPNAETQYF
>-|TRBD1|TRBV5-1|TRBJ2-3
TGCGCCAGCAGAGCTGGACAGGGGGTTCGCACAGATACGCAGTATTTT
CASRAGQGVRTDTQYF
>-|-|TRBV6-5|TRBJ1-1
TGTGCCAGCAGTTACGCGGGGAACACTGAAGCTTTCTTT
CASSYAGNTEAFF
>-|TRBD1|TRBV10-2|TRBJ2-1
TGCGCCAGCCGGACAGGGAATCTCAACAATGAGCAGTTCTTC
CASRTGNLNNEQFF
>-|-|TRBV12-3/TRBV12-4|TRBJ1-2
TGTGCCAGCAGTCACGGACAGCGCTATGGCTACACCTTC
CASSHGQRYGYTF
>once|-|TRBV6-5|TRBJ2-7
TGTGCCAGCAGTTACTTACAAGGACAGAACTACGAGCAGTACTTC
CASSYLQGQNYEQYF
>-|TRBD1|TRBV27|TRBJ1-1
TGTGCCAGCAGTCCGGACAGGATGAACACTGAAGCTTTCTTT
CASSPDRMNTEAFF
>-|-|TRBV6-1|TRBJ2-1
TGTGCCAGCAGTGAAGTTGGCACAGGGCACAATGAGCAGTTCTTC
CASSEVGTGHNEQFF
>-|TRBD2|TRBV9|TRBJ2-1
TGTGCCAGCAGCCCTCGAGGACTAGCGGGAGATAGTTGGAATGAGCAGTTCTTC
CASSPRGLAGDSWNEQFF
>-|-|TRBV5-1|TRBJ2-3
TGCGCCAGCAGCCCACAAAAAGGGGGGGCCTCAGATACGCAGTATTTT
CASSPQKGGASDTQYF